The clone carrying this TCR beta chain was recorded a few times. Its matching antigen is unknown. The assay was carried out at the deep level. The method was immunoSEQ multiplex PCR; TCRdb's version includes in-frame clones alone and lacks a portion of them. The table shows 180,000 or so clones, with 90% to 95% occurring only once. HIV-negative, healthy adults without recent acute infections or vaccinations were the donors. This record comes from a study of shared clonotypes between healthy human individuals. General observations from the study: The four-donor shared clonotypes exceeded non-shared clonotypes in generation probability, with non-shared ones scoring lower.

Germline assignment: CDR1 SNHLY and CDR2 FYNNEI. The CDR3 covers 15 residues. V lost 4 bases to trimming and J lost 3 bases; unmatched junction nucleotides: 8. The rearrangement links TRBV2 to TRBJ2-7; TRBD2 aligns across 8 bases. This TCR derives from a woman between 25 and 40 years old in good health. The sample comprised naive CD4+ T cells sorted from blood. As to subset: CD45RA+ positively selected. CDR3 in amino acids: CASSGLVAGSYEQYF. The CDR3 region has the DNA TGTGCCAGCAGTGGTTTAGTAGCGGGAAGCTACGAGCAGTACTTC.